This T cell receptor beta chain was found in a study of cytotoxic CD8 clonotypes in ibrutinib-treated CLL. Profiled with immunoSEQ multiplex PCR; TCRdb holds only in-frame clones, not every one. This repertoire shows 45,000 to 50,000 clones, approximately 51% found once; its top ten account for approximately 29%. Only a few counts were recorded for this clone. Antigen unknown. J lost 2 bases, V lost 3 bases, and 6 bases had no gene match. Germline CDR1 is MNHEY and CDR2 is SMNVEV (reference sequence). The CDR3 runs 16 residues. General study findings and limits: Sampling times (in sustained-remission versus progressing patients) were not the same. Rare overall, public clonotypes shrank or held steady under therapy.

The TCR beta libraries used around 2 micrograms of genomic DNA that came from cryopreserved PBMCs. The rearrangement joins TRBV27 to TRBJ2-1; 8 positions agree with TRBD2. The source is a human donor with chronic lymphocytic leukemia. The sample consisted of PBMCs, taken after 12 months of ibrutinib treatment. This CDR3 is CASSFGGRLTYNEQFF. Written as DNA, the CDR3 is TGTGCCAGCAGTTTTGGCGGGAGGCTTACCTACAATGAGCAGTTCTTC.